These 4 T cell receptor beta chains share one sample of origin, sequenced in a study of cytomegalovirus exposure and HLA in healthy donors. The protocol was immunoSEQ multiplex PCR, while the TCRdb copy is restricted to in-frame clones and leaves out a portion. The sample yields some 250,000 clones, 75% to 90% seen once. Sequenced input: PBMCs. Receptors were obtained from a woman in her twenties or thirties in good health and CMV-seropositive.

CDR3 sequence: CASSGMTGREAFF. CDR3 DNA: TGTGCCAGCAGCGGGATGACAGGACGGGAAGCTTTCTTT. This rearrangement joins TRBV5-4 to TRBJ1-1; the D gene is possibly TRBD1 (6 bases). The CDR3 sequence is 13 residues long. Trimming pared 4 bases from V and 8 bases from J, leaving 15 bases between. Per germline, CDR1 SGHNT and CDR2 YYREEE (reference sequence).

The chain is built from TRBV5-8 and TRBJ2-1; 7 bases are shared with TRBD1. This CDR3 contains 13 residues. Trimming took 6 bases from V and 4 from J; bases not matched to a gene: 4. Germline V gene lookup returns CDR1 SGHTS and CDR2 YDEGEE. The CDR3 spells CASIGTAYNEQFF. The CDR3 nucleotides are TGTGCCAGCATCGGGACAGCTTACAATGAGCAGTTCTTC.

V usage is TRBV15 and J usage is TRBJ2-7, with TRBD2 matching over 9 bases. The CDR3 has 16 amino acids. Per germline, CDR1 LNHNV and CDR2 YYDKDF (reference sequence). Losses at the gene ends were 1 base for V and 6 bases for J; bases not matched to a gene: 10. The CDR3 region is CATSRGRLADPFEQYF. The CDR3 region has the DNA TGTGCCACCAGCAGAGGCCGACTAGCGGACCCTTTCGAGCAGTACTTC.

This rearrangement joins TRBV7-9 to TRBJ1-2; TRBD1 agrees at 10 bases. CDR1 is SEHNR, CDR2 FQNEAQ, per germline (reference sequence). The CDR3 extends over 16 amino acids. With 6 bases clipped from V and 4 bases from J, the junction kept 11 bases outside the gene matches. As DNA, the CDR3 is TGTGCCAGCAGTCCCCGCTTGGGACAGGGGTCCTATGGCTACACCTTC. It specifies CASSPRLGQGSYGYTF.